Below, 29 T cell receptor beta chains from the same sample are listed, as sequenced in a study of CD8 T cells in Susac syndrome. Random hexamers were used to reverse transcribe about 0.5 to 1 ug of RNA. TCRdb ran MiXCR on the immunoSEQ multiplex PCR reads and lists one entry per CDR3 protein. The sample holds fewer than 150,000 distinct CDR3 sequences, 94% seen once. Material: CD8+ T cells from PBMCs. These receptors were collected from a human donor in good health.

The chain has TRBV27 and TRBJ2-7; D possibly matches TRBD1 or TRBD2 (6 bases each). The CDR3 sequence is 14 residues long. CDR1 is MNHEY and CDR2 is SMNVEV in the germline V gene (reference sequence). Trimming removed 5 bases from V and 3 bases from J, with 14 bases in between. The CDR3 bases are TGTGCCAGCAGTCCTAAGGGGGACTTCTACGAGCAGTACTTC. Protein: CASSPKGDFYEQYF.

As DNA, the CDR3 is TGTGCCAGAGGGCATAGCGGGAGTAAAGAGACCCAGTACTTC. Protein sequence: CARGHSGSKETQYF. This chain connects TRBV24-1 to TRBJ2-5; the match to TRBD2 covers 9 bases. Germline CDR1 and CDR2: KGHDR and SFDVKD. With 11 bases clipped from V and 3 bases from J, the junction kept 9 bases outside the gene matches. This CDR3 has 14 amino acids.

The V gene is TRBV18, the J gene TRBJ1-1; D is possibly TRBD1 (5 bases). The CDR3 covers 16 residues. In germline, CDR1 is KGHSH, CDR2 LQKENI. Between the trimmed V and J ends, which lost 3 bases and 2 bases, there was a span of 16 bases. CDR3 residues: CASSPSGVGVNTEAFF. The CDR3 DNA reads TGTGCCAGCTCACCTTCGGGGGTAGGGGTAAACACTGAAGCTTTCTTT. Full variable domain (missing parts from reference TRBV18 and TRBJ1-1): NAGVMQNPRHLVRRRGQEARLRCSPMKGHSHVYWYRQLPEEGLKFMVYLQKENIIDESGMPKERFSAEFPKEGPSILRIQQVVRGDSAAYFCASSPSGVGVNTEAFFGQGTRLTVV.

V gene TRBV6-1 combines with J gene TRBJ2-1; TRBD2 matches at 11 bases. V dropped 5 bases and J dropped 3; count of bases not matched to a gene: 9. The V gene's germline CDR1 is MNHNS and CDR2 SASEGT. This CDR3 is 17 amino acids long. CDR3 protein: CASSLGTSGAVYNEQFF. The DNA for the CDR3 is TGTGCCAGCAGTCTCGGGACTAGCGGAGCCGTCTACAATGAGCAGTTCTTC.

This clonotype was picked up one time. The chain combines TRBV28 with TRBJ1-2; D is undetermined. The CDR3 spans 15 residues. Trimming stripped 0 bases from V and 3 bases from J, with 11 bases between. CDR1 MDHEN and CDR2 SYDVKM come from the germline V gene. CDR3 DNA sequence: TGTGCCAGCAGTTTATGGGCTGAGACGGACTATGGCTACACCTTC. Translation: CASSLWAETDYGYTF.

This sequence joins TRBV3-1 and TRBJ2-1; perhaps TRBD2 as D (6 bases). Germline values: CDR1 LGHDT, CDR2 YNNKEL (reference sequence). Trimming left V 6 bases short and J 5 bases short, with 11 bases between. The length of the CDR3 is 13 residues. The CDR3 DNA reads TGTGCCAGCAGGGAGCGGGCCAACAATGAGCAGTTCTTC. Amino acids: CASRERANNEQFF.

The chain combines TRBV20-1 with TRBJ2-1; perhaps TRBD2 as D (5 bases). The V gene lost 4 bases and the J gene lost 5 bases, with 12 bases spanning the gap. The CDR3 has 13 amino acids. The germline V gene encodes CDR1 DFQATT and CDR2 SNEGSKA (reference sequence). CDR3: CSANGNENNEQFF. The CDR3 bases are TGCAGTGCTAACGGGAACGAAAACAATGAGCAGTTCTTC.

This chain connects TRBV3-1 to TRBJ2-7; 9 bases agree with TRBD2. V lost 4 bases, J lost 2 bases, and 9 bases stayed unmatched. Germline CDR1 reads LGHDT; CDR2 reads YNNKEL (reference sequence). The CDR3 has 16 amino acids. CDR3 in amino acids: CASSLTWTSVTYEQYF. In DNA, the CDR3 is TGTGCCAGCAGCCTAACCTGGACTAGCGTAACCTACGAGCAGTACTTC.

The chain combines TRBV15 with TRBJ2-1; no reliable D call. The germline V gene has CDR1 LNHNV and CDR2 YYDKDF (reference sequence). The length of the CDR3 is 14 residues. The ends were cut back, 2 bases at V and 5 bases at J, with 10 bases in the middle. The CDR3 DNA is TGTGCCACCAGCAGACACGATGCCCACAATGAGCAGTTCTTC. Its protein product is CATSRHDAHNEQFF. The variable domain in full, completed from reference TRBV15 and TRBJ2-1, reads DAMVIQNPRYQVTQFGKPVTLSCSQTLNHNVMYWYQQKSSQAPKLLFHYYDKDFNNEADTPDNFQSRRPNTSFCFLDIRSPGLGDTAMYLCATSRHDAHNEQFFGPGTRLTVL.

The genes are TRBV19 and TRBJ2-1, with unresolved D. Per germline, CDR1 LNHDA and CDR2 SQIVND (reference sequence). The V end was cut by 4 bases, the J end by 0 bases, with 7 bases between. The length of the CDR3 is 14 residues. The CDR3: CASSRRSSYNEQFF. The CDR3 nucleotides read TGTGCCAGTAGTAGACGCAGCTCCTACAATGAGCAGTTCTTC.

The chain joins TRBV28 to TRBJ2-4; perhaps D is TRBD1 or TRBD2 (5 bases each). This CDR3 has 17 amino acids. Trimming shortened V by 5 bases and J by 0 bases, and 17 bases separated the two germline ends. The germline V gene encodes CDR1 MDHEN and CDR2 SYDVKM. CDR3 nucleotide sequence: TGTGCCAGCAGTATCCCGGGGCTCACTATAGCCAAAAACATTCAGTACTTC. Its translation is CASSIPGLTIAKNIQYF.

This chain connects TRBV4-3 to TRBJ2-1; 9 bases fit TRBD1. Germline-derived CDR1 and CDR2 are LGHNA and YSLEER. CDR3 length: 15 residues. Unmatched junction bases numbered 6, after V lost 4 bases and J lost 5 bases. The CDR3 DNA is TGCGCCAGCAGCCCCGCGGGACAGGGCCACAATGAGCAGTTCTTC. The encoded protein is CASSPAGQGHNEQFF.

This clonotype appeared a single time. The chain employs TRBV25-1 and TRBJ1-4; D possibly corresponds to TRBD1 (6 bases). The CDR3 totals 14 residues. V was cut by 0 bases and J by 6 bases, with 8 bases left in between. Germline loops: CDR1 MGHDK, CDR2 SYGVNS. Here the CDR3 reads CASSEYTGYEKLFF. The CDR3 bases are TGTGCCAGCAGTGAATACACAGGGTATGAAAAACTGTTTTTT.

This chain connects TRBV20-1 to TRBJ2-1; D is ambiguous. Trimming pared 7 bases from V and 5 bases from J, leaving 18 bases between. This CDR3 has 14 residues. Per germline, CDR1 DFQATT and CDR2 SNEGSKA (reference sequence). As DNA, the CDR3 is TGCAGTGTAGCTGAAGTGCATCGTGACAATGAGCAGTTCTTC. Translating it yields CSVAEVHRDNEQFF.

The CDR3 sequence is CASSQPGSWGEQFF. Written as DNA, the CDR3 is TGTGCCAGCAGCCAGCCGGGTTCCTGGGGTGAGCAGTTCTTC. The rearrangement joins TRBV4-2 to TRBJ2-1, with D unresolved. Germline V lookup: CDR1 LGHNA, CDR2 YNFKEQ. The CDR3 sequence is 14 residues long. V was pared by 3 bases and J by 9 bases, with 15 bases between.

The DNA of the CDR3 is TGTGCCAGCAGGATAGGGGGACTAGCGGGAGGGGGGAATGAGCAGTTCTTC. Translation: CASRIGGLAGGGNEQFF. The V and J genes are TRBV27 and TRBJ2-1, with 16 bases that match TRBD2. The V gene end was trimmed by 6 bases and the J gene end by 7 bases; junction bases not matched to a gene: 9. This CDR3 has 17 amino acids. Per the germline V gene, CDR1 is MNHEY and CDR2 is SMNVEV (reference sequence).

The chain uses TRBV27 and TRBJ1-2, with a weak D call TRBD1 (5 bases). Per germline, CDR1 MNHEY and CDR2 SMNVEV (reference sequence). The germline V and J ends were trimmed by 5 bases and 0 bases, with 10 bases remaining between them. This CDR3 is built from 14 residues. CDR3 protein: CASSPGGTNYGYTF. CDR3 nucleotides: TGTGCCAGCAGTCCCGGGGGGACTAACTATGGCTACACCTTC.

The chain couples TRBV20-1 to TRBJ2-2; D remains unclear. The CDR3 spans 15 residues. Germline V gene lookup returns CDR1 DFQATT and CDR2 SNEGSKA (reference sequence). The V gene lost 0 bases and the J gene lost 6 bases, with 14 bases spanning the gap. The CDR3: CSARDEDIVPGELFF. As DNA, the CDR3 is TGCAGTGCTAGAGATGAAGACATAGTCCCCGGGGAGCTGTTTTTT.

This clonotype was recorded only once. The chain couples TRBV20-1 to TRBJ2-7, with 7 bases identical to TRBD1. Germline values: CDR1 DFQATT, CDR2 SNEGSKA (reference sequence). The ends lost 0 bases at V and 3 bases at J; junction bases unmatched: 14. The CDR3 spans 17 residues. The CDR3, as DNA: TGCAGTGCTAGAGATCTTTCGAAGACAGGGTTGGTCTACGAGCAGTACTTC. Translating gives CSARDLSKTGLVYEQYF.

CDR3 sequence reads: CASSPFSVGYNEQFF. The CDR3 nucleotides read TGCGCCAGCAGCCCTTTTTCGGTGGGCTACAATGAGCAGTTCTTC. The chain recombines TRBV5-1 with TRBJ2-1; D is ambiguous. From germline, CDR1 is SGHRS and CDR2 YFSETQ. Between the trimmed V and J ends, which lost 4 bases and 3 bases, there was a span of 14 bases. CDR3 length: 15 amino acids. The full variable domain, completed using reference TRBV5-1 and TRBJ2-1, is KAGVTQTPRYLIKTRGQQVTLSCSPISGHRSVSWYQQTPGQGLQFLFEYFSETQRNKGNFPGRFSGRQFSNSRSEMNVSTLELGDSALYLCASSPFSVGYNEQFFGPGTRLTVL.

The rearrangement uses TRBV2 and TRBJ2-7; D unclear. Germline values: CDR1 SNHLY, CDR2 FYNNEI. This CDR3 comprises 13 residues. Trimming took 8 bases from V and 0 from J, leaving 11 bases between them. CDR3 sequence: CASVVGSSYEQYF. The CDR3 coding sequence is TGTGCCAGCGTGGTAGGTAGCTCCTACGAGCAGTACTTC.

This sequence joins TRBV12-3 or TRBV12-4 and TRBJ2-7, with 12 nucleotides matching TRBD2. Trimming removed 4 bases from V and 3 bases from J; junction bases left unmatched: 1. This CDR3 is 14 amino acids long. This chain's CDR3 is CASSWTSGNYEQYF. The CDR3 nucleotides read TGTGCCAGCAGTTGGACTAGCGGGAACTACGAGCAGTACTTC.

The chain employs TRBV28 and TRBJ1-2; D not certain. V was clipped by 10 bases and J by 2 bases, with 8 bases between them. This CDR3 is 11 amino acids long. Germline lookup yields CDR1 MDHEN and CDR2 SYDVKM. The CDR3 reads CAKKDNYGYTF. The DNA for the CDR3 is TGTGCCAAAAAGGACAACTATGGCTACACCTTC.

The chain carries TRBV7-9 and TRBJ2-1; D might be TRBD2 (5 bases). In germline, CDR1 is SEHNR, CDR2 FQNEAQ (reference sequence). The CDR3 totals 13 residues. V lost 5 bases and J lost 7, with 12 bases in between. In DNA form, the CDR3 reads TGTGCCAGCAGCCCCGGAGGTTGGAATGAGCAGTTCTTC. It yields the protein CASSPGGWNEQFF.

The V and J genes are TRBV15 and TRBJ2-1; D is unclear. Germline CDR1 and CDR2: LNHNV and YYDKDF (reference sequence). Trimming took off 4 bases at V and 9 bases at J, with 7 bases between the two ends. The CDR3 is made up of 11 amino acids. DNA for the CDR3: TGTGCCACCAGCACCTCTGCTGAGCAGTTCTTC. Translation gives CATSTSAEQFF.

The V gene is TRBV13, the J gene TRBJ1-4; D may be TRBD1 (5 bases). Deletions cut 8 bases from V and 8 bases from J, with 24 bases between. Germline V gene data show CDR1 as PRHDT and CDR2 as FYEKMQ (reference sequence). CDR3 length: 16 amino acids. In nucleotides, the CDR3 is TGTGCCAGCGCCCTAGGCACAAACAGGTTGGGAGAAAAACTGTTTTTT. This codes for CASALGTNRLGEKLFF. The full variable domain, rest sourced from reference TRBV13 and TRBJ1-4, is AAGVIQSPRHLIKEKRETATLKCYPIPRHDTVYWYQQGPGQDPQFLISFYEKMQSDKGSIPDRFSAQQFSDYHSELNMSSLELGDSALYFCASALGTNRLGEKLFFGSGTQLSVL.

The V gene is TRBV6-2 or TRBV6-3, the J gene TRBJ2-7, with D maybe TRBD2 (5 bases). V lost 9 bases and J lost 3, with 18 bases in between. The CDR3 spans 14 residues. Germline CDR1 and CDR2: MNHEY and SVGEGT. The CDR3 region has the DNA TGTGCCAGAGGGAAGCGGCTTTCATTCTACGAGCAGTACTTC. Protein: CARGKRLSFYEQYF.

DNA of the CDR3: TGCAGCGTTGAAAAATCGACAGGGATGTACTATGGCTACACCTTC. This sequence encodes CSVEKSTGMYYGYTF. The chain uses TRBV29-1 and TRBJ1-2; 7 bases fit TRBD1. There are 15 residues in the CDR3. Germline loops: CDR1 SQVTM, CDR2 ANQGSEA. Trimming at V came to 2 bases and at J to 3 bases, leaving 9 bases not matched to a gene.

This clonotype has only one observation. This sequence joins TRBV29-1 and TRBJ2-1; D is undetermined. The CDR3 length is 12 residues. CDR1 and CDR2 from the germline V gene are SQVTM and ANQGSEA. Trimming removed 4 bases from V and 3 bases from J, with 7 bases in between. The CDR3 bases are TGCAGCGTTGCAGCAGACTACAATGAGCAGTTCTTC. Translation gives CSVAADYNEQFF.